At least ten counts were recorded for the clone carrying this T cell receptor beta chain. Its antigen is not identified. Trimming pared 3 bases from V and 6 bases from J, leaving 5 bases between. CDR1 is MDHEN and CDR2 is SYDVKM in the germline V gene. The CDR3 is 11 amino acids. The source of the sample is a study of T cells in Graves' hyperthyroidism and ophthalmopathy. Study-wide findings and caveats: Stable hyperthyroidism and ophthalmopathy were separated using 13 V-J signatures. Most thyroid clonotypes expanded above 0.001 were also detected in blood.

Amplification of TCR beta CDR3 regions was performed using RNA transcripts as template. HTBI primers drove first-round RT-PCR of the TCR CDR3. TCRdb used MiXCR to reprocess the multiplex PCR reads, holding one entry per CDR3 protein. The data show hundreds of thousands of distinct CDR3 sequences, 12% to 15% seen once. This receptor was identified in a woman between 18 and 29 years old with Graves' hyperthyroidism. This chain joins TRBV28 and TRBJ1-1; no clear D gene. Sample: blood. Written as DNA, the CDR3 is TGTGCCAGCAGTTTTTTATCTGAAGCTTTCTTT. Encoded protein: CASSFLSEAFF.